These 16 T cell receptor beta chains were all obtained from the same sample, sequenced in a study of cytomegalovirus exposure and HLA in healthy donors. Use of 60 Vbeta and 13 Jbeta primers characterized the PCR. Here immunoSEQ multiplex PCR was the method, and the copy in TCRdb shows in-frame clones only, minus some. The sample carries about 230,000 clones, around four fifths recorded once. The sample taken for sequencing was PBMCs. These receptors all stem from a boy aged 5-17 years in good health and CMV-seronegative.

This chain links TRBV30 with TRBJ2-2; D might be TRBD2 (6 bases). The CDR3 length is 13 residues. V lost 2 bases, J lost 6 bases, and 10 bases lay in between. Germline assignment: CDR1 GTSNPN and CDR2 SVGIG (reference sequence). The CDR3 region is CAWSLGGAGELFF. CDR3 DNA: TGTGCCTGGAGTTTGGGGGGAGCCGGGGAGCTGTTTTTT.

This chain uses TRBV10-1 with TRBJ2-3; TRBD2 agrees at 13 bases. This CDR3 region has 19 residues. With 3 bases clipped from V and 5 bases from J, the junction kept 14 bases outside the gene matches. CDR1 and CDR2 from the germline V gene are WNHNN and SYGVQD (reference sequence). This CDR3 reads CASSELAGGDDLTGDTQYF. In nucleotides, the CDR3 is TGCGCCAGCAGTGAACTAGCGGGGGGGGATGATCTAACCGGAGATACGCAGTATTTT.

The chain carries TRBV11-3 and TRBJ2-7; no clear D. Germline CDR1 is SGHNT and CDR2 is YENEEA. The CDR3 extends over 14 amino acids. V was clipped by 0 bases and J by 3 bases, with 9 bases between them. The CDR3 reads CASSLDGPNYEQYF. In nucleotides, the CDR3 is TGTGCCAGCAGCTTAGATGGGCCAAACTACGAGCAGTACTTC.

A few counts support this clone. This sequence joins TRBV5-1 and TRBJ1-2; no clear D. Trimming cost V 0 bases and J 8 bases, with 11 bases left between them. CDR3 length: 13 amino acids. Germline CDR1 is SGHRS and CDR2 is YFSETQ. In DNA, the CDR3 is TGCGCCAGCAGCTTGGATGTTGAGAAGGGCTACACCTTC. This codes for CASSLDVEKGYTF.

As concerns this clone: At one boundary the junction diverges from the germline segment, which might be a read error. The gene calls are TRBV11-3 and TRBJ2-5; no clear D. This CDR3 has 14 amino acids. Germline V gene sequence: CDR1 SGHNT, CDR2 YENEEA. The CDR3: CASSWAQYQETQYF. The CDR3 DNA is TGTGCCAGCAGCTGGGCGCAGTACCAGGAGACCCAGTACTTC.

The chain combines TRBV6-6 with TRBJ1-1, with D hard to call. The germline gives CDR1 MNHNY, CDR2 SVGAGI (reference sequence). Trimming removed 6 bases at V and 0 bases at J, with 17 bases between. The CDR3 runs to 16 residues. For the CDR3, the DNA is TGTGCCAGCAGCCCACCGAGGGCAGAAGTGAACACTGAAGCTTTCTTT. Residues: CASSPPRAEVNTEAFF.

The V call is TRBV7-2, the J call TRBJ1-2; D ambiguous. V lost 2 bases to trimming and J lost 7 bases, with 17 bases between them. The CDR3 is made up of 15 amino acids. Germline CDR1 and CDR2: SGHTA and FQGNSA. CDR3 residues: CASSLRSVVQTGYTF. For the CDR3, the DNA is TGTGCCAGCAGCTTACGGTCCGTCGTACAGACTGGCTACACCTTC.

About this clone: The identical CDR3 is also encoded by other nucleotide sequences in the sample. The J gene is TRBJ2-1, the V gene TRBV5-1; D is unresolved. Germline V gives CDR1 SGHRS, CDR2 YFSETQ. CDR3 length equals 11 residues. Trimming pared 2 bases from V and 5 bases from J, leaving 2 bases between. The CDR3, as DNA: TGCGCCAGCAGCTTTAACAATGAGCAGTTCTTC. This encodes CASSFNNEQFF.

V and J are TRBV9 and TRBJ1-1; D is unresolved. The germline gives CDR1 SGDLS, CDR2 YYNGEE. V dropped 4 bases and J dropped 1 base, with 11 bases sitting between them. The CDR3 loop spans 14 amino acids. The CDR3 DNA follows: TGTGCCAGCAGCCGCGGGCCCGGGAACACTGAAGCTTTCTTT. It specifies CASSRGPGNTEAFF. The whole variable domain, filled in from reference TRBV9 and TRBJ1-1, reads DSGVTQTPKHLITATGQRVTLRCSPRSGDLSVYWYQQSLDQGLQFLIQYYNGEERAKGNILERFSAQQFPDLHSELNLSSLELGDSALYFCASSRGPGNTEAFFGQGTRLTVV.

The rearrangement joins TRBV9 to TRBJ2-1; 16 nucleotides match TRBD2. With 0 bases clipped from V and 10 bases from J, the junction kept 10 bases outside the gene matches. In germline, CDR1 is SGDLS, CDR2 YYNGEE. The CDR3 extends over 18 amino acids. The CDR3 DNA is TGTGCCAGCAGCGTAGCTCAAGGGGGACTAGCGGGAGGGGGCGAGCAGTTCTTC. Amino acid sequence: CASSVAQGGLAGGGEQFF.

The chain employs TRBV6-5 and TRBJ2-2, with D unresolved. V gave up 6 bases and J gave up 8 bases, with 13 bases separating them. The CDR3 sequence is 13 residues long. Germline CDR1 and CDR2: MNHEY and SVGAGI. In DNA, the CDR3 is TGTGCCAGCAGCATTAGTCTTCCGGGGGAGCTGTTTTTT. Translating gives CASSISLPGELFF.

As to this clone: The sample holds other DNA sequences that translate to the same CDR3. The chain is built from TRBV10-1 and TRBJ1-1, with D perhaps TRBD1 (6 bases). Trimming took 6 bases from V and 1 from J, leaving 9 bases between them. The CDR3 is made up of 13 amino acids. Germline assignment: CDR1 WNHNN and CDR2 SYGVQD (reference sequence). The CDR3 here is CASRLTGNTEAFF. CDR3 sequence (DNA): TGCGCCAGCAGGCTGACAGGGAACACTGAAGCTTTCTTT.

The chain is built from TRBV7-2 and TRBJ2-3; TRBD2 agrees at 12 bases. V shed 5 bases, J shed 1 base, and the junction held 4 bases outside the gene matches. Germline CDR1 is SGHTA and CDR2 is FQGNSA. The CDR3 length is 16 residues. The CDR3 loop reads CASSALAGGGTDTQYF. The CDR3, as DNA: TGTGCCAGCAGCGCCCTAGCGGGGGGGGGCACAGATACGCAGTATTTT.

V and J are TRBV30 and TRBJ2-7, with D unclear. The CDR3 is 15 residues long. Trimming removed 1 base from V and 3 bases from J, with 16 bases in between. CDR1 and CDR2 from the germline V gene are GTSNPN and SVGIG (reference sequence). The CDR3 coding sequence is TGTGCCTGGAGTGCCGCCATTCGCGATAACTACGAGCAGTACTTC. Amino acid sequence: CAWSAAIRDNYEQYF.

This clone has a handful of counts. The V and J genes are TRBV19 and TRBJ1-1; possible D gene TRBD1, 6 bases. This CDR3 has 13 residues. Trimming removed 11 bases at V and 4 bases at J, with 17 bases between. Germline CDR1 and CDR2: LNHDA and SQIVND (reference sequence). The CDR3 sequence: CAGKHRDGTEAFF. DNA for the CDR3: TGTGCCGGTAAACACAGGGACGGCACTGAAGCTTTCTTT. Full variable domain (rest looked up from reference TRBV19 and TRBJ1-1): DGGITQSPKYLFRKEGQNVTLSCEQNLNHDAMYWYRQDPGQGLRLIYYSQIVNDFQKGDIAEGYSVSREKKESFPLTVTSAQKNPTAFYLCAGKHRDGTEAFFGQGTRLTVV.

The chain employs TRBV2 and TRBJ2-5; no definite D call. With the DNA end fitting TRBJ2-7 better, the J assignment may be wrong. CDR1 is SNHLY, CDR2 FYNNEI, per germline. The CDR3 extends over 14 amino acids. CDR3 in amino acids: CASSEAELSYEQYF. In nucleotides, the CDR3 is TGTGCCAGCAGTGAAGCGGAACTATCCTACGAGCAGTACTTC.